Following are 32 T cell receptor beta chains from one sample sequenced in a study of PD-1 blockade in mismatch repair-deficient tumors. Only in-frame clones appear in the TCRdb table, and some are missing; sequencing was by immunoSEQ multiplex PCR. The repertoire includes just under 65,000 clones, more than 70% of them detected once, and about 14% sits in the top ten. Here the sequenced sample was peripheral blood, taken 52 weeks after starting pembrolizumab. These receptors were taken from an adult with mismatch repair-deficient cancer.

V is TRBV28 and J is TRBJ1-1; D is unresolved. Germline assignment: CDR1 MDHEN and CDR2 SYDVKM. The CDR3 runs to 14 residues. The germline V and J ends were trimmed by 2 bases and 1 base, with 8 bases remaining between them. The chain's CDR3 is CASSLLRWNTEAFF. CDR3 sequence (DNA): TGTGCCAGCAGTTTACTCAGGTGGAACACTGAAGCTTTCTTT.

Only a few counts were recorded for this clone. The V and J genes are TRBV4-2 and TRBJ1-1; a possible D gene is TRBD1 (5 bases). With 3 bases removed from V and 1 base from J, the gap between germline ends came to 6 bases. CDR3 size: 13 residues. Germline V gene lookup returns CDR1 LGHNA and CDR2 YNFKEQ. Written as DNA, the CDR3 is TGTGCCAGCAGCCAGGGGCGGAACACTGAAGCTTTCTTT. Protein product: CASSQGRNTEAFF.

This rearrangement joins TRBV11-3 to TRBJ2-5; possibly TRBD2 for D (5 bases). CDR1 is SGHNT and CDR2 is YENEEA in the germline V gene. The germline V and J ends were trimmed by 5 bases and 2 bases, with 15 bases remaining between them. The CDR3 has 15 residues. CDR3 sequence: CASSLGVRPQETQYF. The CDR3 nucleotides are TGTGCCAGCAGCCTCGGGGTCCGTCCTCAAGAGACCCAGTACTTC.

This clone was recorded only once. The rearrangement joins TRBV6-4 to TRBJ1-5, with D maybe TRBD1 (6 bases). V lost 6 bases and J lost 3, with 15 bases in between. There are 15 residues in the CDR3. CDR1 MRHNA and CDR2 SNTAGT come from the germline V gene. The CDR3 region has the DNA TGTGCCAGCAGGGCGACAGGACCCAACAATCAGCCCCAGCATTTT. Protein: CASRATGPNNQPQHF.

The V gene is TRBV5-1, the J gene TRBJ2-1, with 9 bases that match TRBD1. Germline V gene data show CDR1 as SGHRS and CDR2 as YFSETQ. The V segment lost 4 bases and the J segment 2 bases; nucleotides outside the gene matches: 7. The CDR3 runs 16 residues. The CDR3 nucleotides read TGCGCCAGCAGCCTTGGGACAGGGTTGACCTACAATGAGCAGTTCTTC. Protein sequence: CASSLGTGLTYNEQFF.

This clone was detected a few times. This chain joins TRBV5-6 and TRBJ2-7; TRBD1 matches 9 bases. The length of the CDR3 is 14 residues. Germline assignment: CDR1 SGHDT and CDR2 YYEEEE. The junction had 4 bases not matched to a gene; V was cut back by 0 bases and J by 6 bases. CDR3 region: CASSLGQGGSEQYF. CDR3 DNA sequence: TGTGCCAGCAGCTTGGGACAGGGGGGGTCCGAGCAGTACTTC.

This clone is a singleton in its sample. The V and J genes are TRBV5-1 and TRBJ2-3; 9 nucleotides match TRBD2. The length of the CDR3 is 16 residues. Germline CDR1 SGHRS, CDR2 YFSETQ. Unmatched junction bases numbered 7, after V lost 3 bases and J lost 2 bases. CDR3 nucleotide sequence: TGCGCCAGCAGCTCCGGGACTAGCTGGTCCACAGATACGCAGTATTTT. It codes for CASSSGTSWSTDTQYF.

The gene calls are TRBV13 and TRBJ2-1, with TRBD2 identical over 12 bases. With V trimmed by 2 bases and J by 4 bases, 6 bases remained unmatched. The germline CDR1 and CDR2 sequences are PRHDT and FYEKMQ (reference sequence). There are 17 residues in the CDR3. CDR3 sequence: CASSLIGLAGKYNEQFF. The DNA of the CDR3 is TGTGCCAGCAGCTTAATAGGACTAGCGGGAAAGTACAATGAGCAGTTCTTC.

The chain couples TRBV30 to TRBJ2-7; D may be TRBD2 (5 bases). Germline V gene data show CDR1 as GTSNPN and CDR2 as SVGIG (reference sequence). CDR3 length: 12 amino acids. V was clipped by 4 bases and J by 2 bases, with 9 bases between them. The CDR3 nucleotides are TGTGCCTGGAAAGCGGCAACCTACGAGCAGTACTTC. This translates into CAWKAATYEQYF.

This chain links TRBV5-1 with TRBJ2-7, with 9 bases identical to TRBD1. Losses at the gene ends were 5 bases for V and 2 bases for J; bases not matched to a gene: 8. Germline CDR1 SGHRS, CDR2 YFSETQ. The CDR3 length is 15 residues. In nucleotides, the CDR3 is TGCGCCAGCAGGATGGACAGGGGCCCTACCTACGAGCAGTACTTC. This gives the protein CASRMDRGPTYEQYF.

V gene TRBV7-9 combines with J gene TRBJ2-7; the D call may be TRBD1 or TRBD2 (5 bases each). V shed 5 bases and J shed 1 base, with 18 bases lying between them. CDR3 length equals 16 residues. Per the germline V gene, CDR1 is SEHNR and CDR2 is FQNEAQ (reference sequence). The CDR3: CASSPPVGTLSYEQYF. The CDR3 DNA sequence: TGTGCCAGCAGCCCCCCAGTGGGGACGCTTTCCTACGAGCAGTACTTC. The variable domain in full, with the rest retrieved from reference TRBV7-9 and TRBJ2-7, is DTGVSQNPRHKITKRGQNVTFRCDPISEHNRLYWYRQTLGQGPEFLTYFQNEAQLEKSRLLSDRFSAERPKGSFSTLEIQRTEQGDSAMYLCASSPPVGTLSYEQYFGPGTRLTVT.

The V call is TRBV30, the J call TRBJ1-1; D gene uncertain. The CDR3 consists of 12 residues. V was cut by 2 bases and J by 5 bases, with 9 bases left in between. From germline, CDR1 is GTSNPN and CDR2 SVGIG (reference sequence). In DNA form, the CDR3 reads TGTGCCTGGAGTTGGGGAAGGACTGAAGCTTTCTTT. Its translation is CAWSWGRTEAFF.

The rearrangement uses TRBV4-2 and TRBJ1-2; D is unclear. This CDR3 contains 15 residues. Between the trimmed V and J ends, which lost 1 base and 5 bases, there was a span of 14 bases. CDR1 and CDR2 (germline): LGHNA, YNFKEQ. As DNA, the CDR3 is TGTGCCAGCAGCCAAGCACGCTCTAGCGGTTATGGCTACACCTTC. Residues: CASSQARSSGYGYTF.

V is TRBV6-5 and J is TRBJ1-1; D remains ambiguous. Trimming stripped 1 base from V and 2 bases from J, with 5 bases between. Germline loops: CDR1 MNHEY, CDR2 SVGAGI. CDR3 size: 13 residues. This CDR3 is CASSYYGNTEAFF. The DNA of the CDR3 is TGTGCCAGCAGTTACTATGGCAACACTGAAGCTTTCTTT.

This chain links TRBV7-6 with TRBJ2-7; 9 positions agree with TRBD1. This CDR3 comprises 15 residues. V lost 0 bases and J lost 4; bases outside the gene matches: 4. Germline CDR1 reads SGHVS; CDR2 reads FNYEAQ. CDR3 sequence reads: CASSLAIGQGYEQYF. Here the CDR3 DNA reads TGTGCCAGCAGCTTAGCGATTGGACAGGGGTACGAGCAGTACTTC.

This chain connects TRBV11-2 to TRBJ1-1; no reliable D call. The CDR3 consists of 14 residues. Germline V gives CDR1 SGHAT, CDR2 FQNNGV. V shed 1 base and J shed 0 bases, with 6 bases lying between them. The CDR3: CASSLAHLNTEAFF. The CDR3 bases are TGTGCCAGCAGCTTAGCACATCTGAACACTGAAGCTTTCTTT.

The chain employs TRBV9 and TRBJ2-2; 8 bases are a match to TRBD2. Germline CDR1 is SGDLS and CDR2 is YYNGEE. The CDR3 is made up of 16 amino acids. With 1 base clipped from V and 5 bases from J, the junction kept 7 bases outside the gene matches. The CDR3 DNA is TGTGCCAGCAGCGTACTCGAGACTAGCGCGACCGGGGAGCTGTTTTTT. It encodes CASSVLETSATGELFF.

In DNA form, the CDR3 reads TGTGCCAGCAGTATGGGGGTGGTGGCCCAGTACTTC. It codes for CASSMGVVAQYF. V and J are TRBV6-5 and TRBJ2-5, with D perhaps TRBD1 or TRBD2 (5 bases each). V was cut by 5 bases and J by 9 bases, with 13 bases left in between. Per germline, CDR1 MNHEY and CDR2 SVGAGI. The CDR3 length is 12 residues.

The genes are TRBV6-5 and TRBJ1-5; no clear D. The CDR3 spans 14 residues. The V gene's germline CDR1 is MNHEY and CDR2 SVGAGI. Trimming took off 5 bases at V and 0 bases at J, with 8 bases between the two ends. CDR3 DNA: TGTGCCAGCAGTCCCAACTATAGCAATCAGCCCCAGCATTTT. Its translation is CASSPNYSNQPQHF.

This clone came up once. This chain links TRBV27 with TRBJ2-5; 7 bases fit TRBD2. This CDR3 spans 14 amino acids. V dropped 3 bases and J dropped 5; count of bases not matched to a gene: 6. Germline V gives CDR1 MNHEY, CDR2 SMNVEV (reference sequence). The CDR3 loop is CASSFGGGRETQYF. CDR3 coding DNA: TGTGCCAGCAGTTTTGGGGGGGGTCGGGAGACCCAGTACTTC.

This clone was found once. J is TRBJ1-1 and V is TRBV5-4; 7 bases agree with TRBD1. V trimming: 6 bases; J trimming: 1 base; junction bases outside the gene matches: 9. This CDR3 is 15 amino acids long. The V gene's germline CDR1 is SGHNT and CDR2 YYREEE (reference sequence). CDR3 sequence: CASTTGPNQNTEAFF. CDR3 in DNA: TGTGCCAGCACGACAGGGCCAAACCAGAACACTGAAGCTTTCTTT.

The chain joins TRBV19 to TRBJ1-2; D gene ambiguous. The V and J ends lost 7 bases and 4 bases respectively, with 19 bases between them. The CDR3 loop spans 15 amino acids. Germline V CDR1 and CDR2: LNHDA, SQIVND (reference sequence). In DNA, the CDR3 is TGTGCCAGTAATGGAATGATACCCCCCGGCTATGGCTACACCTTC. It codes for CASNGMIPPGYGYTF.

This clone was recorded a few times. The chain joins TRBV10-1 to TRBJ2-1; D perhaps matches TRBD2 (6 bases). This CDR3 has 13 amino acids. Between the trimmed V and J ends, which lost 10 bases and 5 bases, there was a span of 15 bases. Germline V gene data show CDR1 as WNHNN and CDR2 as SYGVQD (reference sequence). DNA of the CDR3: TGCGCCAACACCCGTGGGGAGGACAATGAGCAGTTCTTC. This encodes CANTRGEDNEQFF.

The chain recombines TRBV19 with TRBJ2-2; D possibly corresponds to TRBD2 (6 bases). Trimming removed 5 bases at V and 11 bases at J, with 24 bases between. The CDR3 length is 16 residues. Germline V gene data show CDR1 as LNHDA and CDR2 as SQIVND (reference sequence). The CDR3 is CASSSGTFFRGEELFF. CDR3 coding DNA: TGTGCCAGTAGTTCCGGGACTTTTTTTCGCGGGGAAGAGCTGTTTTTT.

This clone showed up just once. The chain recombines TRBV28 with TRBJ1-6; TRBD1 is a possible D gene (6 bases). Germline CDR1 is MDHEN and CDR2 is SYDVKM. The CDR3 covers 14 residues. V was trimmed by 2 bases and J by 6 bases, leaving 8 bases between them. This CDR3 is CASSLRGANSPLHF. For the CDR3, the DNA is TGTGCCAGCAGTTTACGGGGGGCTAATTCACCCCTCCACTTT.

The rearrangement uses TRBV27 and TRBJ2-1, with 8 bases lining up with TRBD2. This CDR3 has 14 residues. J was trimmed by 7 bases and V by 5 bases; bases with no gene match: 7. Germline CDR1 and CDR2: MNHEY and SMNVEV (reference sequence). CDR3: CASSVGRGGNEQFF. The CDR3 DNA sequence: TGTGCCAGCAGTGTCGGGAGGGGTGGGAATGAGCAGTTCTTC.

The chain couples TRBV7-9 to TRBJ2-7, with TRBD1 matching over 7 bases. Per the germline V gene, CDR1 is SEHNR and CDR2 is FQNEAQ (reference sequence). V was pared by 5 bases and J by 3 bases, with 10 bases of the junction left unmatched. CDR3 length equals 15 residues. CDR3 sequence reads: CASSQQGIQNYEQYF. For the CDR3, the DNA is TGTGCCAGCAGCCAACAGGGGATACAGAACTACGAGCAGTACTTC. The entire variable domain, with the rest obtained from reference TRBV7-9 and TRBJ2-7, is as follows: DTGVSQNPRHKITKRGQNVTFRCDPISEHNRLYWYRQTLGQGPEFLTYFQNEAQLEKSRLLSDRFSAERPKGSFSTLEIQRTEQGDSAMYLCASSQQGIQNYEQYFGPGTRLTVT.

There are a few counts of this clone. The gene calls are TRBV29-1 and TRBJ2-7; D is undetermined. This CDR3 region has 11 residues. Germline V lookup: CDR1 SQVTM, CDR2 ANQGSEA. The ends were cut back, 1 base at V and 9 bases at J, with 10 bases in the middle. The CDR3: CSVEVTVGQYF. The CDR3 coding sequence is TGCAGCGTTGAAGTAACAGTAGGGCAGTACTTC.

This clone is a singleton in its sample. J is TRBJ2-1 and V is TRBV4-1; TRBD1 matches 7 bases. J gave up 2 bases and V 3 bases, and 7 bases lay outside the gene matches. This CDR3 is built from 16 residues. Germline V gives CDR1 MGHRA, CDR2 YSYEKL. CDR3 sequence: CASSQGTVFAYNEQFF. CDR3 sequence (DNA): TGCGCCAGCAGCCAGGGGACAGTTTTCGCCTACAATGAGCAGTTCTTC.

The V and J genes are TRBV9 and TRBJ2-1, with D perhaps TRBD2 (6 bases). CDR3 size: 17 residues. The V gene's germline CDR1 is SGDLS and CDR2 YYNGEE. V lost 3 bases and J 3 bases, leaving 19 bases between the germline ends. The CDR3 DNA reads TGTGCCAGCAGCGCCGGAATTGGTAGCGGAGGCTACAATGAGCAGTTCTTC. The encoded protein is CASSAGIGSGGYNEQFF. Variable domain in full (rest from reference TRBV9 and TRBJ2-1): DSGVTQTPKHLITATGQRVTLRCSPRSGDLSVYWYQQSLDQGLQFLIQYYNGEERAKGNILERFSAQQFPDLHSELNLSSLELGDSALYFCASSAGIGSGGYNEQFFGPGTRLTVL.

V is TRBV7-2 and J is TRBJ1-1; D is perhaps TRBD1 (5 bases). The CDR3 is made up of 15 amino acids. From germline, CDR1 is SGHTA and CDR2 FQGNSA. Trimming cost V 1 base and J 3 bases, with 12 bases left between them. Written as DNA, the CDR3 is TGTGCCAGCAGCTTAGATCTCGACAGCCACACTGAAGCTTTCTTT. It is translated as CASSLDLDSHTEAFF.

The chain links TRBV6-6 to TRBJ1-1, with 8 bases fitting TRBD1. Trimming removed 6 bases from V and 3 bases from J; junction bases left unmatched: 3. CDR3 length equals 13 residues. CDR1 is MNHNY and CDR2 is SVGAGI in the germline V gene (reference sequence). The CDR3 DNA follows: TGTGCCAGCAGACTACAGGGGGACACTGAAGCTTTCTTT. Residues: CASRLQGDTEAFF.